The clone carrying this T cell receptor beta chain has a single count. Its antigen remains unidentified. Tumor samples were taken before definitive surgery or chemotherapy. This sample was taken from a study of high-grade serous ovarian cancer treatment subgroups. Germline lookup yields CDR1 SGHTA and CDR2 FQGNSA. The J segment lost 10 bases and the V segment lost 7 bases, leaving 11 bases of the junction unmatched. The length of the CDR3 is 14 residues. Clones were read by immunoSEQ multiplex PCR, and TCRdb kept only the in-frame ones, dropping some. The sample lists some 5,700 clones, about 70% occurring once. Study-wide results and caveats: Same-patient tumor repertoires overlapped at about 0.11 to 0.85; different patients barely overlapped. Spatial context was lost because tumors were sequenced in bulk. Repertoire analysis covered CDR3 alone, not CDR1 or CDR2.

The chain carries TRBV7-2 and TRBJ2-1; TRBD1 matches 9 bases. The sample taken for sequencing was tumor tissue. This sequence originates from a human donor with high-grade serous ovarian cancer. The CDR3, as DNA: TGTGCCAGCACCGCAACAGGGGGCCCCATGGAGCAGTTCTTC. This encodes CASTATGGPMEQFF.